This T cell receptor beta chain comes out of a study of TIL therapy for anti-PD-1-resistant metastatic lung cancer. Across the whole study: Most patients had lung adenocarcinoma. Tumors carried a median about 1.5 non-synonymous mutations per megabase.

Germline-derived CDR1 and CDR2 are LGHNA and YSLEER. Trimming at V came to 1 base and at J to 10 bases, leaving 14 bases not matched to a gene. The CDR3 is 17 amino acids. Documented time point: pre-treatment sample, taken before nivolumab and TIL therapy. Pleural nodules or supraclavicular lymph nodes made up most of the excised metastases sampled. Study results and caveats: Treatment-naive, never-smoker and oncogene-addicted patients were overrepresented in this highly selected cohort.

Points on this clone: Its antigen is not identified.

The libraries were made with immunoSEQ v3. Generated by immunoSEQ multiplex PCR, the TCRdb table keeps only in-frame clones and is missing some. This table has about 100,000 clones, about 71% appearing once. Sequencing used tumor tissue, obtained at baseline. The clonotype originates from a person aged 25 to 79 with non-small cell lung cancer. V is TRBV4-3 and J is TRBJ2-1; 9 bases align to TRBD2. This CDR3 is CASSQGTQTSGPGEQFF. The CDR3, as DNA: TGCGCCAGCAGCCAAGGGACTCAGACTAGCGGCCCTGGGGAGCAGTTCTTC.